The rows below give T cell receptor beta chains drawn from one sample of a study of read filtering for tumor transcriptome and immune sequencing. TCRdb processed the reads anew with MiXCR; each CDR3 protein has one entry. This sample has around 130,000 distinct CDR3 sequences, with roughly 13% found just once. Sequenced: a population of CD138-negative cells sorted from bone marrow. These receptors were obtained from a donor aged 40 or older with multiple myeloma. CDR3s include the opening cysteine and the closing phenylalanine or tryptophan. D genes are given only for firm matches. Only some rows state a clone size, as once, few, many or a class for expanded clones.

V	size	J	D	CDR3	DNA
TRBV20-1	many	TRBJ2-7	NA	CSKRGAYEQYF	TGCAGTAAGAGGGGGGCCTACGAGCAGTACTTC
TRBV12-5	few	TRBJ2-2	TRBD1	CASGPGQDLTGELFF	TGTGCTAGTGGTCCAGGACAGGACCTCACCGGGGAGCTGTTTTTT
TRBV5-1	many	TRBJ1-1	TRBD1	CASSLGSDRAEAFF	TGCGCCAGCAGCTTGGGGTCCGACAGGGCTGAAGCTTTCTTT
TRBV12-3/TRBV12-4	many	TRBJ2-2	NA	CASRGQETGELFF	TGTGCCAGCAGGGGGCAGGAGACCGGGGAGCTGTTTTTT
TRBV29-1	many	TRBJ1-1	NA	CSVKRQSMNTEAFF	TGCAGCGTTAAACGACAGTCCATGAACACTGAAGCTTTCTTT
TRBV5-1	few	TRBJ2-7	TRBD2	CASSFQPGLAYEQYF	TGCGCCAGCAGCTTTCAACCGGGACTAGCTTACGAGCAGTACTTC
TRBV5-1	NA	TRBJ1-1	NA	CASSLRGSAMNTEAFF	TGCGCCAGCAGCTTAAGGGGATCAGCCATGAACACTGAAGCTTTCTTT
TRBV11-2	NA	TRBJ1-2	NA	CASSPGVGPYGYTF	TGTGCCAGCAGCCCAGGGGTAGGGCCCTATGGCTACACCTTC
TRBV11-2	few	TRBJ1-1	NA	CASSADTQNTEAFF	TGTGCCAGCAGCGCGGACACTCAGAACACTGAAGCTTTCTTT
TRBV2	many	TRBJ2-1	TRBD2	CASTRETTYNEQFF	TGTGCCAGCACGCGGGAGACAACCTACAATGAGCAGTTCTTC
TRBV7-2	many	TRBJ2-3	NA	CASSAADTQYF	TGTGCCAGCAGCGCAGCGGATACGCAGTATTTT
TRBV19	many	TRBJ2-5	TRBD2	CASSLTSGSQETQYF	TGTGCCAGTAGTTTGACTAGCGGGAGCCAAGAGACCCAGTACTTC